The 20 T cell receptor beta chains given below trace back to one sample, sequenced in a study of T cells in Graves' hyperthyroidism and ophthalmopathy. RNA transcripts gave rise to amplified TCR beta CDR3 regions. First-round RT-PCR of the TCR CDR3 relied on the HTBI primer set. Via MiXCR, TCRdb re-called the multiplex PCR reads, giving one row per CDR3 protein. The sample records under 550,000 distinct CDR3 sequences, roughly 13% being singletons. Sequencing was performed on blood. The receptor set was obtained from a woman between 18 and 29 years old with Graves' hyperthyroidism.

The V and J genes are TRBV11-2 and TRBJ2-1, with 11 bases matching TRBD1. Germline V gene sequence: CDR1 SGHAT, CDR2 FQNNGV. The CDR3 has 16 residues. V lost 5 bases, J lost 6 bases, and 9 bases stayed unmatched. The DNA for the CDR3 is TGTGCCAGCAGCCCCGGCGGACAGGGGGCAATCAATGAGCAGTTCTTC. Protein sequence: CASSPGGQGAINEQFF.

This clonotype was observed at least ten times. The V gene is TRBV29-1, the J gene TRBJ1-1; perhaps TRBD1 as D (5 bases). CDR3 length equals 13 residues. Deletions cut 7 bases from V and 1 base from J, with 13 bases between. CDR1 SQVTM and CDR2 ANQGSEA come from the germline V gene. The CDR3 is CSGGRMENTEAFF. The CDR3 DNA reads TGCAGCGGGGGACGGATGGAGAACACTGAAGCTTTCTTT.

J is TRBJ2-5 and V is TRBV28, with TRBD2 identical over 11 bases. Germline CDR1 is MDHEN and CDR2 is SYDVKM. This CDR3 region has 17 residues. V was pared by 6 bases and J by 5 bases, with 14 bases of the junction left unmatched. CDR3 nucleotides: TGTGCCAGCAGCCCAAGGGGGGCTAGCGGGAGGTCGGAGACCCAGTACTTC. It encodes CASSPRGASGRSETQYF.

Ten or more counts support this clonotype. For the CDR3, the DNA is TGTGCCAGCAGCTTAGAGTTCAAGCTAGGGAACAATGAGCAGTTCTTC. Translation: CASSLEFKLGNNEQFF. V usage is TRBV7-2 and J usage is TRBJ2-1; D gene uncertain. CDR3 length equals 16 residues. Trimming shortened V by 1 base and J by 5 bases, and 15 bases separated the two germline ends. Germline CDR1 and CDR2: SGHTA and FQGNSA.

The sample holds a few counts of this clonotype. The gene calls are TRBV9 and TRBJ2-1; TRBD2 matches at 8 bases. The CDR3 length is 18 residues. Germline loops: CDR1 SGDLS, CDR2 YYNGEE. Trimming removed 0 bases from V and 3 bases from J; junction bases left unmatched: 11. The CDR3, as DNA: TGTGCCAGCAGCGTAGCGGGGGGGGAGTTGGGTTTCTACAATGAGCAGTTCTTC. Translating it yields CASSVAGGELGFYNEQFF.

This clonotype was counted a few times. J is TRBJ2-7 and V is TRBV5-1; 7 nucleotides align to TRBD1. The CDR3 totals 14 residues. Germline lookup yields CDR1 SGHRS and CDR2 YFSETQ. With 4 bases clipped from V and 7 bases from J, the junction kept 11 bases outside the gene matches. The CDR3 region has the DNA TGCGCCAGCAGCGCAGACAGGGAGTACGGGGAGCAGTACTTC. It yields the protein CASSADREYGEQYF.

This clonotype was seen many times. The chain couples TRBV6-1 to TRBJ2-7, with TRBD2 matching over 7 bases. Germline V gene lookup returns CDR1 MNHNS and CDR2 SASEGT. The CDR3 covers 15 residues. V gave up 7 bases and J gave up 2 bases; unmatched junction bases: 11. For the CDR3, the DNA is TGTGCCAGCATTCCCCTTGGCGGGGGAACCTACGAGCAGTACTTC. This translates into CASIPLGGGTYEQYF.

This clonotype showed up just a few times. The J gene is TRBJ2-5, the V gene TRBV19, with 11 bases identical to TRBD2. This CDR3 spans 15 amino acids. The V gene's germline CDR1 is LNHDA and CDR2 SQIVND (reference sequence). Trimming took 3 bases from V and 5 from J; bases not matched to a gene: 5. CDR3 sequence (DNA): TGTGCCAGTAGTATGGGGACTAGCGGTCCCGAGACCCAGTACTTC. Translated: CASSMGTSGPETQYF. Using reference TRBV19 and TRBJ2-5 for the parts outside the CDR3, the full variable domain is DGGITQSPKYLFRKEGQNVTLSCEQNLNHDAMYWYRQDPGQGLRLIYYSQIVNDFQKGDIAEGYSVSREKKESFPLTVTSAQKNPTAFYLCASSMGTSGPETQYFGPGTRLLVL.

Concerning this clonotype: This may be a read error: a much more frequent sequence differs by one nucleotide. The V and J genes are TRBV6-2 or TRBV6-3 and TRBJ2-5, with D perhaps being TRBD1 or TRBD2 (5 bases each). Germline V gene data show CDR1 as MNHEY and CDR2 as SVGEGT. The CDR3 consists of 13 residues. CDR3 protein: CVSSGTREETQYF. For the CDR3, the DNA is TGTGTCAGCAGTGGGACCAGGGAAGAGACCCAGTACTTC.

V and J are TRBV14 and TRBJ2-5; 11 bases align to TRBD1. Germline lookup yields CDR1 SGHDN and CDR2 FVKESK. The CDR3 loop spans 15 amino acids. The V gene end was trimmed by 3 bases and the J gene end by 5 bases; junction bases not matched to a gene: 5. The CDR3 is CASSHLRDRGETQYF. CDR3 nucleotide sequence: TGTGCCAGCAGCCATCTCCGGGACAGGGGGGAGACCCAGTACTTC. Looking up the rest from reference TRBV14 and TRBJ2-5 gives the full variable domain: EAGVTQFPSHSVIEKGQTVTLRCDPISGHDNLYWYRRVMGKEIKFLLHFVKESKQDESGMPNNRFLAERTGGTYSTLKVQPAELEDSGVYFCASSHLRDRGETQYFGPGTRLLVL.

This clonotype appeared many times. The rearrangement joins TRBV18 to TRBJ1-3; D is ambiguous. V lost 2 bases and J lost 4, with 12 bases in between. Germline V lookup: CDR1 KGHSH, CDR2 LQKENI. This CDR3 spans 15 amino acids. The CDR3 DNA follows: TGTGCCAGCTCACCAACGACGGCCGGCGGAAACACCATATATTTT. It translates to CASSPTTAGGNTIYF.

The genes are TRBV7-2 and TRBJ2-7; possibly TRBD2 for D (5 bases). The germline V gene has CDR1 SGHTA and CDR2 FQGNSA. V shed 5 bases and J shed 0 bases, with 17 bases lying between them. The CDR3 sequence is 16 residues long. Here the CDR3 reads CASSRAGGPSSYEQYF. The CDR3 nucleotides are TGTGCCAGCAGCCGTGCGGGCGGGCCTAGCTCCTACGAGCAGTACTTC. Full variable domain (rest looked up from reference TRBV7-2 and TRBJ2-7): GAGVSQSPSNKVTEKGKDVELRCDPISGHTALYWYRQSLGQGLEFLIYFQGNSAPDKSGLPSDRFSAERTGGSVSTLTIQRTQQEDSAVYLCASSRAGGPSSYEQYFGPGTRLTVT.

A word on this clonotype: A much larger clonotype is one base distant, so this may be a read error. The chain employs TRBV12-3 or TRBV12-4 and TRBJ2-7; 9 nucleotides match TRBD2. The CDR3 is 15 residues long. The CDR3 coding sequence is TGTGCCAACAGTTTGACTAGCGGAGGCTCCTACGAGCAGTACTTC. It yields the protein CANSLTSGGSYEQYF.

Note on this clonotype: Being one base from a much bigger clone, this may be a read error. The V call is TRBV30, the J call TRBJ1-1; D not resolved. Germline V CDR1 and CDR2: GTSNPN, SVGIG (reference sequence). The CDR3 runs 12 residues. For the CDR3, the DNA is TGTGCCTGGAGTGAAGGTCTCCCTGAAGCTCTCTTT. Its translation is CAWSEGLPEALF.

This clonotype was seen ten or more times. The rearrangement uses TRBV12-3 or TRBV12-4 and TRBJ1-4, with 8 bases identical to TRBD1. This CDR3 spans 15 amino acids. Trimming took 5 bases from V and 7 from J; bases not matched to a gene: 9. CDR3 DNA sequence: TGTGCCAGCAGTCAAGAACAGGGGGTGGGTGAAAAACTGTTTTTT. Its translation: CASSQEQGVGEKLFF.

The chain combines TRBV28 with TRBJ2-7; 10 bases are a match to TRBD2. V was pared by 5 bases and J by 4 bases, with 11 bases of the junction left unmatched. Germline V CDR1 and CDR2: MDHEN, SYDVKM. CDR3 size: 16 residues. CDR3 nucleotide sequence: TGTGCCAGCAGTCCGCCCACTCCGGGACTAGCGTACGAGCAGTACTTC. Protein sequence: CASSPPTPGLAYEQYF.

The chain couples TRBV7-2 to TRBJ1-2, with TRBD1 matching 7 bases. This CDR3 has 14 amino acids. The V and J ends lost 2 bases and 8 bases, in that order; junction bases with no gene match: 8. In germline, CDR1 is SGHTA, CDR2 FQGNSA. The CDR3 bases are TGTGCCAGCAGCTTATCAGGGGGGCTATCAGGCTACACCTTC. Translated, it gives CASSLSGGLSGYTF. Based on the CDR3 plus reference TRBV7-2 and TRBJ1-2, the full variable domain is GAGVSQSPSNKVTEKGKDVELRCDPISGHTALYWYRQSLGQGLEFLIYFQGNSAPDKSGLPSDRFSAERTGGSVSTLTIQRTQQEDSAVYLCASSLSGGLSGYTFGSGTRLTVV.

This clonotype was counted at least ten times. This rearrangement joins TRBV11-3 to TRBJ2-7, with 7 bases fitting TRBD2. V lost 5 bases and J lost 1; bases outside the gene matches: 8. This CDR3 is built from 15 residues. Germline CDR1 is SGHNT and CDR2 is YENEEA. The CDR3 bases are TGTGCCAGCAGCCAGAGCGGGACCAATTCCTACGAGCAGTACTTC. It codes for CASSQSGTNSYEQYF. The full variable domain, in which reference TRBV11-3 and TRBJ2-7 provide the parts outside the CDR3, is EAGVVQSPRYKIIEKKQPVAFWCNPISGHNTLYWYLQNLGQGPELLIRYENEEAVDDSQLPKDRFSAERLKGVDSTLKIQPAELGDSAVYLCASSQSGTNSYEQYFGPGTRLTVT.

The table lists this clonotype with many counts. The chain uses TRBV20-1 and TRBJ1-1; D unresolved. Germline loops: CDR1 DFQATT, CDR2 SNEGSKA (reference sequence). Deletions cut 5 bases from V and 4 bases from J, with 26 bases between. This CDR3 spans 17 amino acids. The DNA of the CDR3 is TGCAGTGCTTCTCGCGACAAGGAGCTATGGGTGGGCACTGAAGCTTTCTTT. Encoded protein: CSASRDKELWVGTEAFF.

The V and J genes are TRBV19 and TRBJ1-5, with 9 bases fitting TRBD1. With V trimmed by 7 bases and J by 6 bases, 7 bases remained unmatched. The CDR3 length is 14 residues. Germline CDR1 and CDR2: LNHDA and SQIVND (reference sequence). CDR3 in DNA: TGTGCCAGTACTACAGGGGGCGAGGGTCAGCCCCAGCATTTT. Its translation is CASTTGGEGQPQHF.